The rows below give T cell receptor beta chains drawn from one sample of a study of T cell repertoires in ileal Crohn's disease. The method was immunoSEQ multiplex PCR; TCRdb's version includes in-frame clones alone and lacks a portion of them. The table lists 1,300 to 1,500 clones, 80% of them singletons. The sequenced sample was ileal tissue. The receptor set was obtained from an adult with Crohn's disease. CDR3s include the opening cysteine and the closing phenylalanine or tryptophan. D genes are given only for firm matches. Size is omitted from some rows. Given values are once, few, many or a class for expanded clones.

j_call v_call d_call clone_size cdr3_aa cdr3_nt
TRBJ1-1 TRBV5-1 . . CASSSQGNTEAFF TGCGCCAGCAGCTCACAGGGGAACACTGAAGCTTTCTTT
TRBJ1-6 TRBV5-1 TRBD1 . CASSLGTVTGSPLHF TGCGCCAGCAGCCTCGGGACAGTTACGGGATCACCCCTCCACTTT
TRBJ2-5 TRBV4-3 TRBD1 . CASSQGTGAAETQYF TGCGCCAGCAGCCAAGGGACAGGGGCAGCGGAGACCCAGTACTTC
TRBJ1-1 TRBV19 . . CASSANPGGLNTEAFF TGTGCCAGTAGTGCCAACCCGGGGGGGTTGAACACTGAAGCTTTCTTT
TRBJ2-2 TRBV11-2 TRBD1 once CASSLSEGTEFTGELFF TGTGCCAGCAGCTTAAGCGAGGGGACAGAATTCACCGGGGAGCTGTTTTTT
TRBJ1-6 TRBV6-6 . . CASSPLDRTNSPLHF TGTGCCAGCAGCCCACTAGACAGGACTAATTCACCCCTCCACTTT
TRBJ2-5 TRBV6-1 TRBD2 . CASRPGLSGEETQYF TGTGCCAGCAGACCGGGACTATCGGGAGAAGAGACCCAGTACTTC
TRBJ2-1 TRBV2 . once CASNQGLNNEQFF TGTGCCAGCAACCAAGGACTAAACAATGAGCAGTTCTTC
TRBJ2-2 TRBV9 TRBD2 once CASRAGGRGGELFF TGTGCCAGCAGGGCGGGGGGGCGCGGCGGGGAGCTGTTTTTT
TRBJ1-2 TRBV19 TRBD1 . CASSIGQGPIRGYTF TGTGCCAGTAGTATCGGACAGGGTCCCATTCGGGGCTACACCTTC
TRBJ2-1 TRBV7-9 TRBD1 . CASSQTGVSEQFF TGTGCCAGCAGCCAGACAGGGGTCTCGGAGCAGTTCTTC
TRBJ2-5 TRBV7-3 . once CASSLNGGVRETQYF TGTGCCAGCAGCTTAAACGGCGGAGTTCGAGAGACCCAGTACTTC
TRBJ1-2 TRBV10-3 . . CAISDGGGDYF TGTGCCATCAGTGACGGAGGTGGGGATTACTTC
TRBJ2-1 TRBV4-2 . . CASSQDVASAPHEQFF TGTGCCAGCAGCCAAGATGTGGCTAGCGCCCCCCATGAGCAGTTCTTC
TRBJ2-7 TRBV27 . . CASSMNVDRVFYEQYF TGTGCCAGCAGTATGAACGTGGACAGAGTCTTTTATGAGCAGTACTTC
TRBJ1-2 TRBV19 . few CASRSRPKQANYGYTF TGTGCCAGTAGGTCCCGCCCCAAACAGGCGAACTATGGCTACACCTTC
TRBJ1-2 TRBV5-1 TRBD1 . CASSLAGGHGYTF TGCGCCAGCAGCTTAGCAGGGGGCCATGGCTACACCTTC
TRBJ2-7 TRBV6-1 TRBD1 . CASTGGTGYYEQYF TGTGCCAGCACTGGGGGGACAGGGTACTACGAGCAGTACTTC
TRBJ1-4 TRBV9 . hyperexpanded CASSGHATNEKLFF TGTGCCAGCAGTGGACACGCAACTAATGAAAAACTGTTTTTT
TRBJ2-1 TRBV27 . . CASRQGPSYNEQFF TGTGCCAGCAGACAGGGCCCCTCCTACAATGAGCAGTTCTTC
TRBJ2-3 TRBV14 . . CASSQGPSTQYF TGTGCCAGCAGCCAAGGCCCCAGTACGCAGTATTTT
TRBJ1-4 TRBV4-3 TRBD1 . CASSQGPFGQGATAGEKLFF TGCGCCAGCAGCCAGGGGCCTTTCGGTCAGGGGGCGACGGCGGGAGAAAAACTGTTTTTT
TRBJ2-7 TRBV6-1 . . CASRAGASYEQYF TGTGCCAGCCGGGCAGGGGCCTCCTACGAGCAGTACTTC
TRBJ2-2 TRBV19 TRBD1 . CASSIRAGTGPTRELFF TGTGCCAGTAGTATTCGGGCCGGGACAGGACCCACCCGGGAGCTGTTTTTT
TRBJ1-2 TRBV5-6 TRBD1 . CASSLPNRGQGYTF TGTGCCAGCAGCTTGCCGAACAGGGGGCAAGGCTACACCTTC
TRBJ2-3 TRBV6-6 . . CASSQTRSDTQYF TGTGCCAGCAGCCAAACTAGATCGGATACGCAGTATTTT
TRBJ1-2 TRBV6-1 . . CASRELAGSSGYTF TGTGCCAGCAGGGAGTTGGCAGGGTCTAGTGGCTACACCTTC
TRBJ2-7 TRBV7-9 . . CASSPRGSRASYEQYF TGTGCCAGCAGCCCCCGAGGATCCAGGGCCTCCTACGAGCAGTACTTC
TRBJ1-6 TRBV6-4 . few CASSERASGSPLHF TGTGCCAGTTCAGAGAGGGCCTCGGGCTCACCCCTCCACTTT
TRBJ1-1 TRBV29-1 TRBD1 . CSVPGQGWILNTEAFF TGCAGCGTGCCGGGACAGGGGTGGATCTTGAACACTGAAGCTTTCTTT
TRBJ1-3 TRBV9 TRBD1 . CASSVGQGQGNTIYF TGTGCCAGCAGCGTAGGACAGGGGCAAGGAAACACCATATATTTT
TRBJ2-7 TRBV4-3 TRBD1 once CASSQAHITGTGVSYEQYF TGCGCCAGCAGCCAAGCACATATTACCGGGACAGGGGTTTCCTACGAGCAGTACTTC
TRBJ2-7 TRBV7-9 . few CASSLDTLDPYEQYF TGTGCCAGCAGCCTGGACACTTTAGACCCCTACGAGCAGTACTTC
TRBJ2-3 TRBV7-9 . . CASSQIAGDTQYF TGTGCCAGCAGCCAAATTGCCGGAGATACGCAGTATTTT
TRBJ2-7 TRBV5-6 TRBD2 . CASSQTKRGVGVQYF TGTGCCAGCAGCCAAACTAAGCGGGGGGTCGGAGTGCAGTACTTC
TRBJ1-1 TRBV7-8 . . CASSANRVNTEAFF TGTGCCAGCAGCGCCAACAGGGTGAACACTGAAGCTTTCTTT
TRBJ2-1 TRBV18 . . CASSPQSYNEQFF TGTGCCAGCTCACCGCAGTCCTACAATGAGCAGTTCTTC
TRBJ2-5 TRBV7-2 . . CASSPGYSKETQYF TGTGCCAGCAGCCCGGGGTACAGCAAAGAGACCCAGTACTTC
TRBJ1-2 TRBV29-1 . few CSVDPEGPYGYTF TGCAGCGTTGATCCCGAGGGTCCCTATGGCTACACCTTC
TRBJ1-5 TRBV5-5 . once CASSLEGPQPQHF TGTGCTAGCAGCTTGGAGGGGCCTCAGCCCCAGCATTTT
TRBJ1-4 TRBV4-3 . . CASSPSNGEVEKLFF TGCGCCAGCAGCCCGAGCAACGGGGAGGTTGAAAAACTGTTTTTT
TRBJ2-1 TRBV2 . once CASSEERGGNEQFF TGTGCCAGCAGTGAAGAAAGGGGGGGAAATGAGCAGTTCTTC
TRBJ2-1 TRBV4-2 TRBD2 few CASSNSGGTYNEQFF TGTGCCAGCAGTAATAGCGGGGGAACCTACAATGAGCAGTTCTTC
TRBJ1-1 TRBV9 TRBD1 . CASSARGQNTEAFF TGTGCCAGCAGCGCGAGGGGGCAGAACACTGAAGCTTTCTTT
TRBJ2-1 TRBV7-2 TRBD2 few CASSLGGGDVEQFF TGTGCCAGCAGCTTAGGCGGGGGGGACGTTGAGCAGTTCTTC
TRBJ2-3 TRBV7-9 TRBD2 . CASSPRRLAGGADTQYF TGTGCCAGCAGCCCTAGAAGACTAGCGGGGGGCGCAGATACGCAGTATTTT
TRBJ1-2 TRBV5-4 TRBD1 . CASSSRGQALYGYTF TGTGCCAGCAGCTCTAGAGGACAGGCCCTCTATGGCTACACCTTC
TRBJ2-5 TRBV10-3 . . CATLGRHGDEQETQYF TGTGCCACCCTTGGTAGACACGGTGATGAACAAGAGACCCAGTACTTC
TRBJ2-2 TRBV25-1 . . CASTYWGGQDTGELFF TGTGCCAGCACCTACTGGGGGGGGCAGGACACCGGGGAGCTGTTTTTT
TRBJ1-4 TRBV4-2 . . CASSQDREATNEKLFF TGTGCCAGCAGCCAAGATCGGGAGGCAACTAATGAAAAACTGTTTTTT